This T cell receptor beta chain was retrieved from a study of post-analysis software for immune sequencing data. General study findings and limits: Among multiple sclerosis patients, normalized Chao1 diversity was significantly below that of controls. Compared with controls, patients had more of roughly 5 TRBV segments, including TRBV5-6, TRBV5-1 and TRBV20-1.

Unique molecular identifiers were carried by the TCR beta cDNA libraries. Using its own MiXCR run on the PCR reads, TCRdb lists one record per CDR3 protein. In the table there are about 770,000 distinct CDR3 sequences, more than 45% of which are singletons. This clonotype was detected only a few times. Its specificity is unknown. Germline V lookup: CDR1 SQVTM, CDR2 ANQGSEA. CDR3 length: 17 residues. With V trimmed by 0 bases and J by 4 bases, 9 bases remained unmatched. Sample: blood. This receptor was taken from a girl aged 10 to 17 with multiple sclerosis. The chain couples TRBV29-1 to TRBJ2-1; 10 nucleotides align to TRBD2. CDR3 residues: CSVEDPIAGGSYNEQFF. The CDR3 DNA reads TGCAGCGTTGAAGATCCGATAGCGGGAGGTTCGTACAATGAGCAGTTCTTC.